This T cell receptor (beta chain) was retrieved from a study of blood T cell repertoires in COVID-19. Study in general: Acute and convalescent COVID-19 samples came from the United States, Italy and Spain. Nucleic acid was either cDNA or gDNA, and it came from T cells, B-cell-depleted T cells, or PBMCs.

In the original analysis: How many nucleated cells were present was estimated from reference gene primer amplification. TCRdb's table, derived via immunoSEQ multiplex PCR, lists solely in-frame clones and lacks some. V and J calls and clone size follow that table, whereas D and trimming were derived from the DNA. The sample holds 370,000 or so clones, more than 65% seen once. The CDR3 has 14 amino acids. CDR1 is LGHDT and CDR2 is YNNKEL in the germline V gene (reference sequence). The ends were cut back, 4 bases at V and 6 bases at J, with 15 bases in the middle. This chain links TRBV3-1 (or the pseudogene TRBV3-2) with TRBJ1-2; no clear D gene. The TCR was taken from a human donor with acute or convalescent COVID-19. The donor label of this sample is uncertain. The specimen sequenced was peripheral blood. CDR3 in amino acids: CASSPRHRSDGYTF. The CDR3 DNA follows: TGTGCCAGCAGCCCGAGACATCGATCGGATGGCTACACCTTC.